In this sample, the clone carrying this TCR beta chain turned up a few times. The sample is drawn from a study of T cells in Graves' hyperthyroidism and ophthalmopathy. What was amplified from RNA transcripts were TCR beta CDR3 regions. First-round RT-PCR of the TCR CDR3 relied on the HTBI primer set. One entry per CDR3 protein, called by TCRdb with MiXCR from the multiplex PCR reads. The sample comprises 700,000 to 850,000 distinct CDR3 sequences, 35% of which are singletons, and more than 25% rests with the top ten. V was pared by 0 bases and J by 1 base, with 8 bases of the junction left unmatched. Germline CDR1 SGHDN, CDR2 FVKESK. CDR3 length: 17 residues.

This TCR was recovered from a woman in her thirties or forties with Graves' hyperthyroidism. Input material: blood. This chain connects TRBV14 to TRBJ1-2; 7 nucleotides align to TRBD1. The CDR3 loop is CASSQERGGYSNYGYTF. CDR3 in DNA: TGTGCCAGCAGCCAAGAAAGAGGGGGCTATAGTAACTATGGCTACACCTTC.